Here is one T cell receptor (beta chain) with its context. CDR3 length: 14 amino acids. Per germline, CDR1 KGHSH and CDR2 LQKENI. J lost 6 bases, V lost 6 bases, and 6 bases had no gene match. This sample stems from a study of blood T cell repertoires in COVID-19. Study summary: Sources were T cells, B-cell-depleted T cells, or PBMCs; the material itself was cDNA or gDNA.

Measured with immunoSEQ multiplex PCR; TCRdb has only the in-frame clones, and not every one. Here the sample spans about 200,000 clones, roughly 90% being singletons. Researchers sorted participants into cohorts using their self-reported clinical history. The genes are TRBV18 and TRBJ2-3; 10 positions agree with TRBD1. This TCR was recovered from a woman aged 18-30 years who had recovered from COVID-19. Sequencing was done on a sample of PBMCs or T cells enriched from blood (not recorded which). CDR3 residues: CASSAGTGVDTQYF. The DNA of the CDR3 is TGTGCCAGCTCTGCCGGGACAGGGGTTGATACGCAGTATTTT.